Listed below are T cell receptor beta chains from one sample, sequenced in a study of T cell repertoires in cytomegalovirus infection. Antigen specificity for these receptors is unknown. TCRdb processed the reads anew with MiXCR; each CDR3 protein has one entry. The profile covers fewer than 200,000 distinct CDR3 sequences, with about a fifth appearing a single time and 20% to 30% taken by the ten largest. This material consisted of CD8+ T cells from cultured PBMCs, taken from culture after CMV antigen stimulation. All receptors come from a human donor in good health (CMV status not recorded). Some clones in this sample may be carry-over from other donors' samples. Both conserved end residues are part of each CDR3. The D gene is left open where the match is weak. Size values are once, few and many counts, or a class for expanded clones, and some rows have none.

D,J,V,size,DNA,CDR3
.,TRBJ2-7,TRBV4-1,few,TGCGCCAGCAGCCAAGTCGCGGGGTCCCGGTCTGCCCGGCAGCAGTACTTC,CASSQVAGSRSARQQYF
TRBD1,TRBJ1-4,TRBV4-1,.,TGCGCCAGCAGCCAAGGGACAGGGCTGGTACTGAATGAAAAACTGTTTTTT,CASSQGTGLVLNEKLFF
TRBD1,TRBJ2-7,TRBV5-6,medium-sized,TGTGCCAGCAGCTCCCTTTGGACAGGGCAATACGAGCAGTACTTC,CASSSLWTGQYEQYF
.,TRBJ1-5,TRBV7-6,.,TGTGCCAGCAGCTCCGCCTATGGCAATCAGCCCCAGCATTTT,CASSSAYGNQPQHF
TRBD1,TRBJ1-5,TRBV7-2,few,TGTGCCAGCAGCTACACAGGGGTCAGCAATCAGCCCCAGCATTTT,CASSYTGVSNQPQHF
.,TRBJ1-3,TRBV7-2,.,TGTGCCAGCAGCCCAGAGCGGGTACGGAGCTCTGGAAACACCATATATTTT,CASSPERVRSSGNTIYF
.,TRBJ2-3,TRBV7-8,few,TGTGCCAGCAGCTACACTTCTAGACGAGATACGCAGTATTTT,CASSYTSRRDTQYF
.,TRBJ2-6,TRBV4-3,few,TGCGCCAGCAGCCAAGAAAGACGGAGTCTCTCTGGGGCCAACGTCCTGACTTTC,CASSQERRSLSGANVLTF
.,TRBJ1-1,TRBV6-2/TRBV6-3,.,TGTGCCAGCAGTTACGAGGGGACTGAAGCTTTCTTT,CASSYEGTEAFF
TRBD2,TRBJ2-5,TRBV7-8,.,TGTGCCAGCAGCTTAAGGGGTCGCGGGGGGGAGAGGGAGACCCAGTACTTC,CASSLRGRGGERETQYF
.,TRBJ2-7,TRBV24-1,.,TGTGCCACCAGGGGATATTACGAGCAGTACTTC,CATRGYYEQYF
.,TRBJ2-7,TRBV7-2,few,TGTGCCACAAACCAGGGGATCACCTACGAGCAGTACTTC,CATNQGITYEQYF
.,TRBJ2-3,TRBV7-8,.,TGTGCCAGCAGCTTAGGCAGCAACGGGCCCCTTTACACAGATACGCAGTATTTT,CASSLGSNGPLYTDTQYF
.,TRBJ1-5,TRBV7-9,.,TGTGCCAGCAGCTTATTTGATAGCAATCAGCCCCAGCATTTT,CASSLFDSNQPQHF
TRBD1,TRBJ2-1,TRBV6-2/TRBV6-3,.,TGTGCCAGCAGTCCCACGACAGGGGGTCCCTACAATGAGCAGTTCTTC,CASSPTTGGPYNEQFF
.,TRBJ2-4,TRBV13,.,TGTGCCAGCAGCTTCAGGGGGGGACGGATCAAAAACATTCAGTACTTC,CASSFRGGRIKNIQYF
.,TRBJ2-7,TRBV7-8,few,TGTGCCAGCAGCCCTTTGGGGTACTCCTACGAGCAGTACTTC,CASSPLGYSYEQYF
TRBD2,TRBJ2-1,TRBV7-8,.,TGTGCCAGCAGCTTAGAACCAGGGCGGGAGTACAATGAGCAGTTCTTC,CASSLEPGREYNEQFF
.,TRBJ1-5,TRBV2,few,TGTGCCAGCAGTGTTGGGTCAGGTCCTTTCAATCAGCCCCAGCATTTT,CASSVGSGPFNQPQHF
.,TRBJ1-2,TRBV7-6,.,TGTGCCAGCAGCCCCCGGAATCCAGCTAACTATGGCTACACCTTC,CASSPRNPANYGYTF